This T cell receptor (beta chain) emerged from a study of neurological immune-mediated disorders. Described time point: technical triplicate 2. The cDNA was synthesized by 5'RACE incorporating 10-nucleotide random UMIs. TCRdb processed the 5' RACE reads anew with MiXCR; each CDR3 protein has one entry. The table has about 55,000 distinct CDR3 sequences, around 24% seen once. This CDR3 is built from 14 residues. The V gene end was trimmed by 5 bases and the J gene end by 5 bases; junction bases not matched to a gene: 7. Germline V gene data show CDR1 as DFQATT and CDR2 as SNEGSKA (reference sequence). The TCR sequence derives from a man between 60 and 75 years old with HTLV-1-associated myelopathy (HAM/TSP). Sequenced material: PBMCs. The chain has TRBV20-1 and TRBJ1-4; 8 bases line up with TRBD1. The CDR3 coding sequence is TGCAGTGCTCGCCGGGACAGGAAGAATGAAAAACTGTTTTTT. Protein product: CSARRDRKNEKLFF.